The 9 T cell receptor beta chains in this list originate from one sample, sequenced in a study of blood T cells in healthy people across ages. Through a sample-barcoded 5' primer and a J-beta primer mix, a second PCR was run for 7 to 11 cycles. MiXCR, run by TCRdb on the 5' RACE reads, gives a single entry per CDR3 protein. Altogether about 670,000 distinct CDR3 sequences are present, around two fifths being singletons, with the ten largest covering about 30%. Sequencing was done on a sample of blood. Receptors originate from a man older than 75 in good health.

Worth noting for this clonotype: This may be a read error, as it is one base from a much larger clone. V and J are TRBV28 and TRBJ2-1; a weak D match, TRBD2 (5 bases). The CDR3 is 15 amino acids. Germline CDR1 is MDHEN and CDR2 is SYDVKM. The DNA of the CDR3 is TGTGCCAGCAGTTTGGAGACTAACACCTACAATGAGCCGTTCTTC. Residues: CASSLETNTYNEPFF.

This clonotype was counted only a few times. The chain uses TRBV28 and TRBJ1-2, with D maybe TRBD1 (6 bases). This CDR3 is built from 12 residues. Trimming shortened V by 11 bases and J by 8 bases, and 18 bases separated the two germline ends. CDR1 and CDR2 (germline): MDHEN, SYDVKM. Written as DNA, the CDR3 is TGTGCCGGTGGACAGACACCGACGGGCTACACCTTC. Encoded protein: CAGGQTPTGYTF.

V is TRBV20-1 and J is TRBJ1-6; weak D call: TRBD1 (5 bases). The CDR3 length is 16 residues. Trimming left V 0 bases short and J 10 bases short, with 19 bases between. Per the germline V gene, CDR1 is DFQATT and CDR2 is SNEGSKA (reference sequence). The CDR3 DNA is TGCAGTGCTAGAGATTGGGAGGCGGGGCCGGAATCACCCCTCCACTTT. This encodes CSARDWEAGPESPLHF.

This clonotype was observed a few times. The rearrangement uses TRBV29-1 and TRBJ2-1; D possibly uses TRBD1 or TRBD2 (7 bases each). CDR3 length: 13 residues. Germline CDR1 reads SQVTM; CDR2 reads ANQGSEA. V was shortened by 6 bases and J by 10 bases, with 19 bases between the two germline ends. CDR3 amino acids: CSVARQGGGEQFF. The CDR3 nucleotides read TGCAGCGTAGCTCGACAGGGAGGGGGGGAGCAGTTCTTC.

This clonotype was counted between two and nine times. J is TRBJ2-5 and V is TRBV20-1, with 14 bases identical to TRBD2. CDR3 length: 16 residues. V shed 8 bases, J shed 5 bases, and the junction held 13 bases outside the gene matches. Germline V gene lookup returns CDR1 DFQATT and CDR2 SNEGSKA (reference sequence). DNA of the CDR3: TGCAGTACCTATCGACTAGCGGGAGGGTTGATGGAGACCCAGTACTTC. It encodes CSTYRLAGGLMETQYF.

This chain's CDR3 is CATSDTTSGGQETQYF. In DNA form, the CDR3 reads TGTGCCACCAGTGATACGACTAGCGGGGGACAAGAGACCCAGTACTTC. The chain links TRBV24-1 to TRBJ2-5; 12 bases map to TRBD2. The CDR3 extends over 16 amino acids. Germline lookup yields CDR1 KGHDR and CDR2 SFDVKD. After removal of 3 bases from V and 2 bases from J, the junction contained 3 bases not matched to a gene.

The chain is built from TRBV7-2 and TRBJ2-1; 7 nucleotides agree with TRBD1. The ends lost 2 bases at V and 2 bases at J; junction bases unmatched: 3. Germline V lookup: CDR1 SGHTA, CDR2 FQGNSA. The length of the CDR3 is 15 residues. DNA for the CDR3: TGTGCCAGCAGCTTAATAGGGACAGCCTACAATGAGCAGTTCTTC. Amino acid sequence: CASSLIGTAYNEQFF.

The genes are TRBV5-1 and TRBJ2-6; perhaps D is TRBD1 or TRBD2 (5 bases each). Trimming left V 0 bases short and J 1 base short, with 14 bases between. The CDR3 is 18 residues long. Per the germline V gene, CDR1 is SGHRS and CDR2 is YFSETQ. Here the CDR3 DNA reads TGCGCCAGCAGCTTGGCCGGCGGGCCAGGGTCTGGGGCCAACGTCCTGACTTTC. Its protein product is CASSLAGGPGSGANVLTF.

This clonotype showed up just a few times. This chain links TRBV30 with TRBJ1-6, with D possibly TRBD1 on 6 matching bases. V shed 4 bases and J shed 7 bases, with 11 bases lying between them. The CDR3 is 13 amino acids. The germline V gene has CDR1 GTSNPN and CDR2 SVGIG (reference sequence). In DNA, the CDR3 is TGTGCCTGGACGGGACAACTAAATTCACCCCTCCACTTT. Protein product: CAWTGQLNSPLHF.